These 7 T cell receptor beta chains came from one sample sequenced in a study of T cells in localized non-small cell lung cancer (dated by TCRdb to about 2020). Library preparation was by the immunoSEQ multiplex PCR assay. Entries here come from immuneACCESS through TCRdb and include only in-frame sequences with V and J called. Some clones fail to appear in such tables; in the studies checked, an unresolved V gene covers under half of the shortfall, and the cause of the remainder is unknown. The sample table shows over 40,000 clones, and approximately 91% are seen once. Of the sample, 2.6% falls within the top ten clones. Sample: peripheral blood, taken before any cancer treatment. Every receptor here comes from a female donor of 60 years or more with stage I squamous cell lung carcinoma.

The V gene is TRBV9, the J gene TRBJ2-1; D remains unclear. Germline assignment: CDR1 SGDLS and CDR2 YYNGEE. V dropped 0 bases and J dropped 6 bases, with 13 bases sitting between them. This CDR3 contains 15 residues. The CDR3: CASSVDPRTLNEQFF. The CDR3 nucleotides are TGTGCCAGCAGCGTAGATCCCCGCACCCTCAATGAGCAGTTCTTC.

The rearrangement joins TRBV30 to TRBJ2-2, with 7 bases lining up with TRBD1. Germline V gene lookup returns CDR1 GTSNPN and CDR2 SVGIG (reference sequence). The CDR3 is made up of 15 amino acids. V lost 5 bases and J lost 4; bases outside the gene matches: 10. CDR3: CAWGLGTVPTGELFF. CDR3 DNA: TGTGCCTGGGGACTCGGGACAGTACCCACCGGGGAGCTGTTTTTT.

The chain joins TRBV7-3 to TRBJ2-5, with TRBD1 matching 8 bases. The V gene's germline CDR1 is SGHTA and CDR2 FQGTGA. Trimming removed 6 bases from V and 4 bases from J; junction bases left unmatched: 7. The CDR3 length is 14 residues. CDR3 amino acids: CASSQQGGGETQYF. Written as DNA, the CDR3 is TGTGCCAGCAGTCAACAGGGGGGAGGAGAGACCCAGTACTTC.

The chain couples TRBV10-1 to TRBJ1-1, with unresolved D. The CDR3 contains 12 residues. Trimming removed 3 bases from V and 8 bases from J, with 10 bases in between. In germline, CDR1 is WNHNN, CDR2 SYGVQD (reference sequence). The CDR3 nucleotides read TGCGCCAGCAGTGAAAGTCTGAGAGAAGCTTTCTTT. Translating gives CASSESLREAFF.

This chain uses TRBV27 with TRBJ2-5, with 13 bases fitting TRBD2. The V and J ends lost 5 bases and 4 bases, in that order; junction bases with no gene match: 7. The germline CDR1 and CDR2 sequences are MNHEY and SMNVEV (reference sequence). The CDR3 runs 16 residues. The CDR3 loop reads CASSRTSGSRTETQYF. Here the CDR3 DNA reads TGTGCCAGCAGTAGGACTAGCGGGAGTCGGACAGAGACCCAGTACTTC.

This chain uses TRBV7-2 with TRBJ2-2; D possibly corresponds to TRBD1 (6 bases). The germline gives CDR1 SGHTA, CDR2 FQGNSA. Trimming cost V 2 bases and J 1 base, with 8 bases left between them. This CDR3 is built from 15 residues. CDR3 sequence reads: CASSLRGQNTGELFF. CDR3 nucleotides: TGTGCCAGCAGCTTAAGGGGACAGAACACCGGGGAGCTGTTTTTT.

V usage is TRBV4-3 and J usage is TRBJ2-3; 8 bases map to TRBD2. The CDR3 contains 16 residues. V was clipped by 6 bases and J by 6 bases; unmatched bases: 14. From germline, CDR1 is LGHNA and CDR2 YSLEER. CDR3: CASSPRGFTSGDTQYF. CDR3 nucleotide sequence: TGCGCCAGCAGTCCCAGGGGTTTCACTAGCGGCGATACGCAGTATTTT.